This T cell receptor beta chain was sequenced for a study of cytomegalovirus exposure and HLA in healthy donors (dated by TCRdb to 2016 to 2017). Regarding the complete study: An earlier analysis of under 600 of the donors reported about 250 Gb of sequence data and 100 million to 130 million unique TCR beta sequences from approximately 180 million T cells. A later genetic analysis used genome-wide SNP genotypes for about three fifths of the 666 donors, treating that subset as a discovery cohort. The number of donors typed differed by locus, with about 629-630 for A, B, C, DRB1 and DQB1, around 520 for DQA1, nearly 610 for DPA1, and some 440 for DPB1. Class I and class II HLA loci were covered by the typing at four-digit resolution. The study was designed to test whether signatures of past pathogen exposure could be identified by cataloging public T cell receptors. The study combined high-throughput TCR immunosequencing, statistical association of individual TCRs with disease status, and machine learning to predict cytomegalovirus infection status. A separate validation cohort of approximately 120 different subjects was used in addition to the 666-subject first cohort. All discovery cohort repertoires had been generated using a single sequencing platform. Several DR-DQ haplotypes were handled as single units for association and clustering because linkage in the cohort was strong. Alongside the repertoire data, information on donor age, sex, ethnicity and CMV serostatus was compiled. Among about 400 genotyped donors of the cohort, an average of roughly 230,000 unique TCR beta nucleotide sequences was sequenced per donor, of which 15% to 20% were non-productive. A later analysis re-examined previously published TCR beta repertoires from over 500 donors and added high-resolution HLA genotyping to investigate patterns of TCR occurrence. The study profiled the T cell repertoires of 500 to 800 subjects by immunosequencing and related them to cytomegalovirus serostatus. Roughly 320 gigabases of sequencing data and roughly 80 million unique TCR sequences made up an early release that covered approximately 650 HLA-typed donors. Of the 398 genotyped donors, 75% to 85% were placed in the genetic ancestry cluster associated with self-reported Caucasian donors. An earlier analysis of nearly 600 of the donors applied high-throughput TCR beta sequencing to assess whether each TCR beta V gene segment acted as functional or pseudogenic. Rather than using new phenotypic data, the later analysis identified candidate immune exposures from TCR beta sequences and from how often those sequences occurred across donors. General study outcomes and caveats: Sequencing depth was assumed to be roughly uniform across donors in the presence/absence analyses, though that assumption may not hold. The study listed 150 to 200 TCR beta chains as associated with cytomegalovirus. Because HLA typing was unavailable for some donors at each locus, only the typed subset was used in association tests. A later analysis reported that several top co-occurrence clusters appeared linked to parvovirus B19, influenza, CMV and Epstein-Barr virus. A few of the identified cytomegalovirus-associated TCR beta chains were confirmed in vitro to be specific for cytomegalovirus antigens. Correlated functional status among segregating V segments might reflect linkage disequilibrium, but an unknown experimental factor could not be ruled out. Some IMGT-functional V segments, including TRBV6-2 and TRBV6-3, could not be told apart with the 87-base-pair reads, so those segments were excluded. Assigning TCR associations to individual alleles was difficult when HLA alleles, especially DR and DQ, strongly co-occurred. An earlier analysis of several hundred of the donors showed that most TCR beta V segments appeared in productive rearrangements either about 87% or about 30% of the time, which broadly matched IMGT annotations. According to a later analysis, TCR association rates differed among HLA loci, with DRB1 alleles showing the most associated TCRs and HLA-C alleles showing the fewest. A further reported finding was that TCR beta sequences accurately predicted the HLA-A and HLA-B alleles for most subjects in the first cohort. The sequencing pipeline was judged likely to have produced a cluster of highly shared sequence variants as a technical artifact. In a later analysis, HLA-associated TCR beta chains showed more clonal expansion and lower generation probabilities than non-associated chains that were equally common. A later analysis associated 17,000 or so TCR beta sequences with specific HLA alleles at a false discovery rate of 0.05. Most CMV-associated TCR beta chains appeared to be HLA-restricted in a later analysis, and the HLA associations seemed to be driven largely by CMV exposure. Because counts were too low, seventeen rarely observed V segments, including chromosome 9 orphons, were left out of the earlier analysis of 587 of the donors. Across donors, most TCR sequences were observed very rarely, whereas some public TCRs were present in many individuals. A later genetic analysis reported fewer N-insertions in productive TCRs among donors in an Asian-associated ancestry cluster than the roughly 720-donor mean. V-gene and J-gene trimming of TCR beta chains was associated with a missense DCLRE1C variant in a later genetic analysis, and the association was replicated in an independent cohort. In this cohort, only TCR beta chains were sequenced, and detectable features were limited by the absence of alpha or paired-chain data. The classifier was reported to diagnose cytomegalovirus status with high specificity and sensitivity in both the original and validation cohorts. CMV serostatus was the only immune exposure information available for the cohort. It was suggested by the authors that the approach could potentially be generalized to other disease states and immunological phenotypes.

This clone came up a few times. Its antigen remains unidentified. Base-call qualities are not available, and no considerably larger clone is one nucleotide away. The cohort consisted of 650 to 700 healthy bone marrow donors. All cohort members were sampled while nominally healthy, although unrecorded immune exposures were likely present. The donor tested CMV seropositive, placing the donor among the 250 to 350 seropositive members of the cohort. Each donor provided a peripheral blood sample, and peripheral blood mononuclear cells were used for TCR beta sequencing. Genomic DNA extraction from the blood cell samples was performed with the Qiagen DNeasy Blood Extraction Kit. The library was built by means of the immunoSEQ multiplex PCR assay. For the multiplex PCR, a mixture combining 60 forward primers for TCR Vbeta segments and 13 reverse primers for TCR Jbeta segments was used. The CDR3 region of rearranged TCR beta genes was amplified from genomic DNA by a multiplex PCR assay. The Illumina HiSeq System was used to sequence the amplified TCR beta libraries as 87-base-pair reads. The authors' analysis ran thus. A later analysis counted about 76 million unique TCR beta chains across the 666 repertoires, and 9 million to 14 million of these chains were shared by at least two donors. Raw reads were error-corrected and collapsed into unique sequences by a nearest-neighbor algorithm in which closely related sequences were merged to remove PCR and sequencing errors. CDR3 sequences were aligned to IMGT reference sequences to assign V, D and J gene segments. For a sequence to be retained, at least a six-nucleotide match to both a V gene segment and a J gene segment was required. A rearrangement was called productive if the CDR3 had no stop codons and remained in frame with V and J, and every other rearrangement was called non-productive. CDR3 was defined according to IMGT convention as the region running from the second conserved V-encoded cysteine to the conserved J-encoded phenylalanine. The earlier analysis of 550 to 650 of the donors excluded any sequence lacking an unambiguous match to a single V gene segment. An earlier analysis of 587 of the donors called V segments functional above 56.7% productive rearrangements and segregating when the between-donor standard deviation exceeded 5%. A statistical classification framework was developed to diagnose cytomegalovirus status using the catalog of TCR beta chain sequences. V and J gene assignment, in a later analysis, came from comparing TCR nucleotide sequences with IMGT/GENE-DB human TR gene sequences. The TCRdist pipeline was used in a later analysis to assign CDR3 sequences and most-parsimonious VDJ recombination scenarios. A later analysis defined each TCR beta chain by its CDR3 amino acid sequence plus V-gene family, and excluded reads lacking a unique V-gene family. A later analysis removed 550 to 700 highly shared, low-generation-probability nucleotide sequences to deal with suspected cross-contamination and a sequencing artifact. In a later analysis, a clonal expansion index was calculated for each public chain from normalized within-repertoire ranks of inferred template counts. Generation probabilities in a later analysis came from a VDJ recombination model fitted to out-of-frame rearrangements, and those results were checked against IGoR. A later analysis scored TCR-TCR, TCR-HLA and TCR-CMV co-occurrence with hypergeometric tests, applying a repertoire-size bias correction to TCR pairs. A later analysis estimated false discovery rates by permuting HLA or CMV assignments 20 times. A later analysis grouped co-occurring TCRs with DBSCAN, adding TCRdist sequence similarity when clustering within HLA-allele-positive subsets. Repertoires with fewer than 30,000 or more than 120,000 public chains were left out of co-occurrence clustering, as were a handful of repertoires with anomalous nucleotide sharing. TCRdb obtained this table from immuneACCESS and retained in-frame rearrangements with V and J assigned. These tables miss some clones; where compared with another copy, unresolved V genes account for less than half of the shortfall, and the remainder is unexplained. V and J calls and clone size are given by that table; D and trimming were obtained from the DNA. The sample yields 90,000 to 110,000 clones; roughly 76% were counted once. The ten largest clones capture around 6.9% of the sample.

Relative to germline, V is missing 6 bases and J is missing 2 bases, with 3 bases of the junction outside any gene match. CDR1 and CDR2, looked up from the germline V gene, are SGHAT and FQNNGV. From cysteine to phenylalanine, the CDR3 is 15 amino acids long. CDR3 DNA is the only sequence kept; it has 45 bases, read in frame from the first base. Sequences were obtained from PBMCs. This sequence was found in a man aged 25 to 45 in good health and CMV-seropositive. Recombination connected TRBV11-2 to TRBJ2-2; 10 central nucleotides agree with TRBD2. CDR3 region: CASRGLAFNTGELFF. The sequenced DNA: TGTGCCAGCAGGGGACTAGCGTTTAACACCGGGGAGCTGTTTTTT.